A single sample gave rise to the 32 T cell receptor beta chains below, sequenced in a study of PD-L1 blockade in urothelial cancer. This table comes from immunoSEQ multiplex PCR, and its TCRdb copy is limited to in-frame clones, with some not included. The sample lists 85,000 to 130,000 clones, about 90% occurring once. The starting material was PBMCs, obtained around atezolizumab (anti-PD-L1) treatment. All receptors come from a woman older than 75 with urothelial cancer.

The CDR3 bases are TGTGCCAGCAGCGTAGGTGGGGAGGCCAATCAGCCCCAGCATTTT. Protein sequence: CASSVGGEANQPQHF. The chain carries TRBV9 and TRBJ1-5; D not resolved. CDR1 is SGDLS, CDR2 YYNGEE, per germline. The CDR3 extends over 15 amino acids. V was trimmed by 0 bases and J by 3 bases, leaving 10 bases between them.

The V gene is TRBV28, the J gene TRBJ1-1, with 8 nucleotides matching TRBD1. Germline CDR1 and CDR2: MDHEN and SYDVKM. CDR3 length equals 15 residues. V was pared by 6 bases and J by 7 bases, with 13 bases of the junction left unmatched. CDR3 sequence: CASRTTGTGRNEAFF. The DNA for the CDR3 is TGTGCCAGCAGAACTACCGGGACAGGTCGGAATGAAGCTTTCTTT.

CDR3 DNA sequence: TGTGCCAGCAGCTTCCGGGACAGGGTTGTGGAGACCCAGTACTTC. The encoded protein is CASSFRDRVVETQYF. The chain has TRBV7-9 and TRBJ2-5; 9 bases are a match to TRBD1. The J segment lost 5 bases and the V segment lost 3 bases, leaving 7 bases of the junction unmatched. This CDR3 contains 15 residues. Germline lookup yields CDR1 SEHNR and CDR2 FQNEAQ (reference sequence).

On this clone itself: Sequence at one end of the junction differs from germline and may be a read error. The chain uses TRBV5-1 and TRBJ2-5, with TRBD2 matching over 10 bases. Germline V gene lookup returns CDR1 SGHRS and CDR2 YFSETQ. This CDR3 is 15 amino acids long. In DNA, the CDR3 is TGCGCCAGCAGCCCTGAGGGGACTAGCGTCCCCCAGATCCACTTC. It is translated as CASSPEGTSVPQIHF.

CDR3 amino acids: CAISNSYEQYF. For the CDR3, the DNA is TGTGCCATCAGTAACAGCTACGAGCAGTACTTC. J is TRBJ2-7 and V is TRBV10-3; D uncertain. CDR1 and CDR2 (germline): ENHRY, SYGVKD. The CDR3 contains 11 residues. Trimming took off 5 bases at V and 3 bases at J, with 5 bases between the two ends.

There are a few counts of this clone. V usage is TRBV5-6 and J usage is TRBJ2-7, with TRBD2 identical over 10 bases. The germline CDR1 and CDR2 sequences are SGHDT and YYEEEE. The CDR3 is 16 amino acids. After removal of 0 bases from V and 3 bases from J, the junction contained 6 bases not matched to a gene. CDR3 in amino acids: CASSLGGTSVSYEQYF. The CDR3 DNA reads as TGTGCCAGCAGCTTGGGTGGGACTAGCGTAAGCTACGAGCAGTACTTC.

The chain combines TRBV28 with TRBJ1-4; D remains ambiguous. CDR1 and CDR2 (germline): MDHEN, SYDVKM. Between the trimmed V and J ends, which lost 2 bases and 8 bases, there was a span of 15 bases. The CDR3 extends over 15 amino acids. CDR3 amino acids: CASSLTQTRGEKLFF. The CDR3 DNA is TGTGCCAGCAGTTTAACCCAAACGCGAGGAGAAAAACTGTTTTTT. The complete variable domain, with remaining parts taken from reference TRBV28 and TRBJ1-4, reads DVKVTQSSRYLVKRTGEKVFLECVQDMDHENMFWYRQDPGLGLRLIYFSYDVKMKEKGDIPEGYSVSREKKERFSLILESASTNQTSMYLCASSLTQTRGEKLFFGSGTQLSVL.

This rearrangement joins TRBV2 to TRBJ1-4, with unresolved D. Germline V gives CDR1 SNHLY, CDR2 FYNNEI. Trimming removed 4 bases from V and 5 bases from J, with 14 bases in between. This CDR3 is 15 amino acids long. This CDR3 is CASSGSPEPNEKLFF. The CDR3 bases are TGTGCCAGCAGTGGATCGCCAGAACCGAATGAAAAACTGTTTTTT.

The chain recombines TRBV6-1 with TRBJ1-2; D possibly corresponds to TRBD1 (5 bases). The V gene lost 4 bases and the J gene lost 2 bases, with 17 bases spanning the gap. CDR1 is MNHNS and CDR2 is SASEGT in the germline V gene. CDR3 size: 16 residues. The CDR3 DNA sequence: TGTGCCAGCAGTGGGGGACTGCTACGATCCAACTATGGCTACACCTTC. Amino acid sequence: CASSGGLLRSNYGYTF.

The chain employs TRBV7-9 and TRBJ1-5; TRBD1 agrees at 8 bases. The germline CDR1 and CDR2 sequences are SEHNR and FQNEAQ (reference sequence). This CDR3 region has 14 residues. V dropped 5 bases and J dropped 5; count of bases not matched to a gene: 5. The CDR3 DNA is TGTGCCAGCAGCCTGGACAGGGCGGATCAGCCCCAGCATTTT. Residues: CASSLDRADQPQHF. Drawing the rest from reference TRBV7-9 and TRBJ1-5, the complete variable domain is DTGVSQNPRHKITKRGQNVTFRCDPISEHNRLYWYRQTLGQGPEFLTYFQNEAQLEKSRLLSDRFSAERPKGSFSTLEIQRTEQGDSAMYLCASSLDRADQPQHFGDGTRLSIL.

V gene TRBV27 combines with J gene TRBJ2-1; 10 positions agree with TRBD2. CDR1 and CDR2 (germline): MNHEY, SMNVEV (reference sequence). Trimming took 5 bases from V and 4 from J; bases not matched to a gene: 8. CDR3 length equals 16 residues. CDR3 residues: CASSPLTSGSYNEQFF. For the CDR3, the DNA is TGTGCCAGCAGTCCGTTGACTAGCGGGTCTTACAATGAGCAGTTCTTC.

This clone was counted only a few times. The rearrangement links TRBV30 to TRBJ2-1, with D maybe TRBD2 (5 bases). Per the germline V gene, CDR1 is GTSNPN and CDR2 is SVGIG (reference sequence). Trimming left V 5 bases short and J 0 bases short, with 29 bases between. The CDR3 totals 20 residues. This chain's CDR3 is CAWAGAQSGVLRSSYNEQFF. The CDR3 DNA reads TGTGCCTGGGCCGGCGCCCAGAGCGGAGTTCTACGAAGCTCCTACAATGAGCAGTTCTTC.

V is TRBV27 and J is TRBJ1-1, with a possible D match to TRBD1 (5 bases). Germline assignment: CDR1 MNHEY and CDR2 SMNVEV (reference sequence). V lost 4 bases and J 1 base, leaving 16 bases between the germline ends. This CDR3 contains 16 residues. The CDR3 DNA follows: TGTGCCAGCAGTTCACCATCCAGGGTAGGGAACACTGAAGCTTTCTTT. Encoded protein: CASSSPSRVGNTEAFF.

The V gene is TRBV18, the J gene TRBJ2-7; D is unresolved. With 6 bases removed from V and 0 bases from J, the gap between germline ends came to 15 bases. This CDR3 spans 15 amino acids. Germline V gene data show CDR1 as KGHSH and CDR2 as LQKENI. The CDR3 loop is CASSPNSRSSYEQYF. For the CDR3, the DNA is TGTGCCAGCTCCCCCAACTCGAGGAGCTCCTACGAGCAGTACTTC.

The J gene is TRBJ1-2, the V gene TRBV27, with 7 bases lining up with TRBD1. The V and J ends lost 2 bases and 7 bases, in that order; junction bases with no gene match: 10. The CDR3 runs 15 residues. Germline V gene sequence: CDR1 MNHEY, CDR2 SMNVEV (reference sequence). CDR3 nucleotides: TGTGCCAGCAGTTTAAGTACAGGGGTCCCCGGTGGCTACACCTTC. Its protein product is CASSLSTGVPGGYTF.

The chain joins TRBV5-1 to TRBJ1-1; the D is unclear. V lost 0 bases to trimming and J lost 3 bases, with 15 bases between them. Germline V gene data show CDR1 as SGHRS and CDR2 as YFSETQ. The CDR3 length is 16 residues. The CDR3 sequence: CASSLDAGRWDTEAFF. The CDR3 bases are TGCGCCAGCAGCTTGGATGCGGGGAGGTGGGACACTGAAGCTTTCTTT.

V and J are TRBV6-1 and TRBJ2-1; possibly TRBD1 for D (5 bases). CDR1 is MNHNS, CDR2 SASEGT, per germline. The CDR3 is 15 amino acids. V lost 5 bases to trimming and J lost 0 bases, with 11 bases between them. CDR3 sequence reads: CASSFQGNSYNEQFF. In nucleotides, the CDR3 is TGTGCCAGCAGTTTCCAGGGAAACTCCTACAATGAGCAGTTCTTC.

The gene calls are TRBV5-1 and TRBJ2-2, with D possibly TRBD2 on 5 matching bases. V lost 3 bases and J 4 bases, leaving 13 bases between the germline ends. The CDR3 is 15 amino acids. Germline lookup yields CDR1 SGHRS and CDR2 YFSETQ. The CDR3 here is CASSSGKSGTGELFF. CDR3 nucleotide sequence: TGCGCCAGCAGCTCCGGGAAATCGGGCACCGGGGAGCTGTTTTTT.

The gene calls are TRBV6-5 and TRBJ2-3; D perhaps matches TRBD2 (7 bases). Looked up from germline, CDR1 is MNHEY and CDR2 is SVGAGI. V gave up 2 bases and J gave up 4 bases, with 13 bases separating them. The CDR3 loop spans 15 amino acids. CDR3 sequence (DNA): TGTGCCAGCAGTTACGGGGGCGCGGGAGCAGATACGCAGTATTTT. Its translation is CASSYGGAGADTQYF.

Only one count was recorded for this clone. The CDR3 nucleotides read TGTGCCAGCAGCTTGGGACAGGGGGCCTTCAGCAATCAGCCCCAGCATTTT. Amino acids: CASSLGQGAFSNQPQHF. The J gene is TRBJ1-5, the V gene TRBV5-6; TRBD1 aligns across 10 bases. After removal of 0 bases from V and 1 base from J, the junction contained 4 bases not matched to a gene. Germline assignment: CDR1 SGHDT and CDR2 YYEEEE. This CDR3 has 17 amino acids.

V and J are TRBV2 and TRBJ1-5; unclear D gene. Germline values: CDR1 SNHLY, CDR2 FYNNEI. Trimming took off 5 bases at V and 9 bases at J, with 8 bases between the two ends. This CDR3 is built from 11 residues. The chain's CDR3 is CASSPGWPQHF. For the CDR3, the DNA is TGTGCCAGCAGTCCGGGGTGGCCCCAGCATTTT.

The chain has TRBV15 and TRBJ2-7; the D gene is possibly TRBD2 (6 bases). CDR3 length: 18 amino acids. Germline CDR1 and CDR2: LNHNV and YYDKDF (reference sequence). V was shortened by 0 bases and J by 3 bases, with 21 bases between the two germline ends. Here the CDR3 DNA reads TGTGCCACCAGCAGAGATCTGGGGGGTCTCCTTAACCTCTACGAGCAGTACTTC. Translation: CATSRDLGGLLNLYEQYF. Filled out from reference TRBV15 and TRBJ2-7, the complete variable domain reads DAMVIQNPRYQVTQFGKPVTLSCSQTLNHNVMYWYQQKSSQAPKLLFHYYDKDFNNEADTPDNFQSRRPNTSFCFLDIRSPGLGDTAMYLCATSRDLGGLLNLYEQYFGPGTRLTVT.

This clone has a single count. The chain uses TRBV9 and TRBJ2-1; D ambiguous. Trimming stripped 5 bases from V and 1 base from J, with 10 bases between. Per germline, CDR1 SGDLS and CDR2 YYNGEE. This CDR3 has 14 amino acids. The chain's CDR3 is CASSRRPSYNEQFF. The CDR3 DNA follows: TGTGCCAGCAGTCGCAGGCCATCCTACAATGAGCAGTTCTTC. Full variable domain (outside the CDR3, taken from reference TRBV9 and TRBJ2-1): DSGVTQTPKHLITATGQRVTLRCSPRSGDLSVYWYQQSLDQGLQFLIQYYNGEERAKGNILERFSAQQFPDLHSELNLSSLELGDSALYFCASSRRPSYNEQFFGPGTRLTVL.

This clone was observed once. The chain recombines TRBV27 with TRBJ1-2; TRBD1 matches 7 bases. The trim removed 5 bases at V and 1 base at J, leaving 4 bases unmatched. This CDR3 is built from 14 residues. The germline CDR1 and CDR2 sequences are MNHEY and SMNVEV (reference sequence). The CDR3, as DNA: TGTGCCAGCAGTGGTTGGGACAGTAACTATGGCTACACCTTC. It yields the protein CASSGWDSNYGYTF.

The rearrangement joins TRBV18 to TRBJ1-5; 10 bases line up with TRBD1. The V segment lost 5 bases and the J segment 7 bases; nucleotides outside the gene matches: 11. CDR3 length: 16 amino acids. Germline CDR1 reads KGHSH; CDR2 reads LQKENI. CDR3 DNA: TGTGCCAGCTCATCCCGTTCCGGGACAGGGGACCAGCCCCAGCATTTT. Translated, it gives CASSSRSGTGDQPQHF. Drawing the rest from reference TRBV18 and TRBJ1-5, the complete variable domain is NAGVMQNPRHLVRRRGQEARLRCSPMKGHSHVYWYRQLPEEGLKFMVYLQKENIIDESGMPKERFSAEFPKEGPSILRIQQVVRGDSAAYFCASSSRSGTGDQPQHFGDGTRLSIL.

This chain uses TRBV28 with TRBJ1-1, with D tentatively TRBD1 (6 bases). Germline CDR1 is MDHEN and CDR2 is SYDVKM. V lost 5 bases, J lost 5 bases, and 15 bases lay in between. CDR3 size: 14 residues. CDR3 bases: TGTGCCAGCAGTACCTCCAGGGGAGGGACTGAAGCTTTCTTT. As protein: CASSTSRGGTEAFF.

The chain combines TRBV5-6 with TRBJ1-5; possible D gene TRBD1, 5 bases. Germline assignment: CDR1 SGHDT and CDR2 YYEEEE. V shed 1 base and J shed 3 bases, with 11 bases lying between them. The CDR3 covers 15 residues. The CDR3, as DNA: TGTGCCAGCAGCTTGTCTGGGGGGAACAATCAGCCCCAGCATTTT. Translated: CASSLSGGNNQPQHF.

The J gene is TRBJ2-1, the V gene TRBV5-1, with D unclear. Per germline, CDR1 SGHRS and CDR2 YFSETQ. CDR3 size: 17 residues. V was pared by 4 bases and J by 5 bases, with 22 bases between. CDR3 in amino acids: CASSPAISATGDNEQFF. CDR3 in DNA: TGCGCCAGCAGCCCCGCGATAAGCGCCACCGGAGACAATGAGCAGTTCTTC.

The rearrangement links TRBV7-3 to TRBJ2-5; 7 bases agree with TRBD1. This CDR3 spans 12 amino acids. CDR1 is SGHTA, CDR2 FQGTGA, per germline. The V gene end was trimmed by 5 bases and the J gene end by 8 bases; junction bases not matched to a gene: 5. The CDR3 DNA reads as TGTGCCAGCAGCCCCAGACAGGGCACCCAGTACTTC. Amino acid sequence: CASSPRQGTQYF.

This clone was recorded only once. This sequence joins TRBV28 and TRBJ2-5, with TRBD2 matching over 13 bases. Per germline, CDR1 MDHEN and CDR2 SYDVKM. V lost 6 bases and J lost 4; bases outside the gene matches: 5. This CDR3 comprises 15 residues. CDR3 loop: CASRGTSGILETQYF. As DNA, the CDR3 is TGTGCCAGCAGGGGGACTAGCGGGATCCTAGAGACCCAGTACTTC. Filled out from reference TRBV28 and TRBJ2-5, the complete variable domain reads DVKVTQSSRYLVKRTGEKVFLECVQDMDHENMFWYRQDPGLGLRLIYFSYDVKMKEKGDIPEGYSVSREKKERFSLILESASTNQTSMYLCASRGTSGILETQYFGPGTRLLVL.

CDR3 DNA: TGCGCCAGCCAGGCGACGGGAGGCCTATCCTACGAGCAGTACTTC. Its translation: CASQATGGLSYEQYF. The chain recombines TRBV5-1 with TRBJ2-7; 7 bases align to TRBD2. V lost 7 bases to trimming and J lost 1 base; unmatched junction nucleotides: 11. Germline CDR1 reads SGHRS; CDR2 reads YFSETQ. CDR3 length: 15 residues.

The chain recombines TRBV9 with TRBJ2-2; the D gene is possibly TRBD1 (6 bases). V was pared by 7 bases and J by 5 bases, with 18 bases between. Looked up from germline, CDR1 is SGDLS and CDR2 is YYNGEE. This CDR3 contains 15 residues. In nucleotides, the CDR3 is TGTGCCAGCGGGGTCCAACAGGGCGGGACCGGGGAGCTGTTTTTT. Protein: CASGVQQGGTGELFF.